The clone carrying this TCR beta chain was counted a few times. Clones were sequenced by immunoSEQ multiplex PCR, and TCRdb holds only the in-frame ones, with some missing. This table has approximately 53,000 clones, about 76% appearing once. The sample is drawn from a study of blood T cell repertoires in COVID-19. The length of the CDR3 is 12 residues. V gave up 4 bases and J gave up 9 bases, with 7 bases separating them. The specimen was peripheral blood. V is TRBV12-3 or TRBV12-4 and J is TRBJ1-6; no reliable D call. The origin of this receptor is a woman at least 80 years old with COVID-19, enrolled during active disease. Written as DNA, the CDR3 is TGTGCCAGCAGTTACGAGGGTTCACCCCTCCACTTT. Protein: CASSYEGSPLHF.